Following are 12 T cell receptor beta chains from one sample sequenced in a study of vaccination and CD4 T cells after COVID-19. Their target antigens are unknown. Treatment given: roughly 11-day PBMC culture with coronavirus spike peptide pools or control peptides (ViraFEST assay). Sequencing of DNA taken from cultured CD4+ T cells relied on the Oncomine TCR Beta short-read assay. MiXCR was run by TCRdb on the PCR reads, yielding one entry per CDR3 protein. The sample lists 15,000 to 20,000 distinct CDR3 sequences; about 56% were seen once. The sequencing sample was made of CD4+ T cells from blood, cultured in vitro. These receptors all stem from a human donor who had recovered from COVID-19.

In DNA, the CDR3 is TGTGCCATCATGGGGACAGATTCCAACTATGGCTACACCTTC. Its translation is CAIMGTDSNYGYTF. The rearrangement links TRBV10-3 to TRBJ1-2, with TRBD1 identical over 7 bases. Germline CDR1 is ENHRY and CDR2 is SYGVKD. The CDR3 is 14 amino acids. The V and J ends lost 7 bases and 2 bases, in that order; junction bases with no gene match: 7.

This chain uses TRBV5-6 with TRBJ1-2; TRBD1 might be the D (6 bases). The germline CDR1 and CDR2 sequences are SGHDT and YYEEEE. Trimming removed 0 bases from V and 5 bases from J, with 8 bases in between. The CDR3 spans 13 residues. In DNA, the CDR3 is TGTGCCAGCAGCTTGGACAGGGAATATGGCTACACCTTC. It codes for CASSLDREYGYTF.

This clonotype was seen a few times. The gene calls are TRBV6-1 and TRBJ1-1; D call uncertain. This CDR3 has 13 residues. Trimming removed 6 bases from V and 0 bases from J, with 8 bases in between. The germline V gene has CDR1 MNHNS and CDR2 SASEGT. CDR3 sequence: CASSRRLNTEAFF. The CDR3 DNA reads TGTGCCAGCAGCAGGAGGCTGAACACTGAAGCTTTCTTT.

The chain joins TRBV7-2 to TRBJ2-5; D may correspond to TRBD1 or TRBD2 (5 bases each). Trimming removed 5 bases at V and 3 bases at J, with 13 bases between. This CDR3 has 14 residues. In germline, CDR1 is SGHTA, CDR2 FQGNSA. CDR3 sequence: CASSPGTVKETQYF. The CDR3 DNA reads as TGTGCCAGCAGCCCAGGGACGGTTAAAGAGACCCAGTACTTC.

The chain is built from TRBV25-1 and TRBJ1-1; 8 positions agree with TRBD1. CDR1 MGHDK and CDR2 SYGVNS come from the germline V gene. The CDR3 extends over 12 amino acids. V shed 8 bases and J 5 bases; nucleotides not matched to a gene: 4. The CDR3 loop is CASRTGYTEAFF. The CDR3 region has the DNA TGTGCCAGCCGGACAGGGTATACTGAAGCTTTCTTT.

The sample holds a few counts of this clonotype. The chain links TRBV30 to TRBJ1-1; no definite D call. V dropped 1 base and J dropped 0 bases, with 3 bases sitting between them. CDR3 size: 12 residues. Germline lookup yields CDR1 GTSNPN and CDR2 SVGIG (reference sequence). CDR3 DNA sequence: TGTGCCTGGAGTGGGGTGAACACTGAAGCTTTCTTT. Translating it yields CAWSGVNTEAFF. Full variable domain (rest looked up from reference TRBV30 and TRBJ1-1): SQTIHQWPATLVQPVGSPLSLECTVEGTSNPNLYWYRQAAGRGLQLLFYSVGIGQISSEVPQNLSASRPQDRQFILSSKKLLLSDSGFYLCAWSGVNTEAFFGQGTRLTVV.

This clonotype was seen just once. The junction departs from germline at one end; a sequencing error may be responsible. J is TRBJ1-1 and V is TRBV6-2 or TRBV6-3; TRBD1 might be the D (6 bases). The CDR3 extends over 13 amino acids. The germline V gene encodes CDR1 MNHEY and CDR2 SVGEGT. Here the CDR3 DNA reads TGTGCCAGCCGGGACGGACAGAACACTGAAGCTCTCTTT. It encodes CASRDGQNTEALF.

This clonotype was recorded a few times. The chain links TRBV20-1 to TRBJ1-2, with TRBD1 as a possible D gene (5 bases). The length of the CDR3 is 16 residues. Deletions cut 5 bases from V and 5 bases from J, with 24 bases between. CDR1 is DFQATT and CDR2 is SNEGSKA in the germline V gene (reference sequence). CDR3 region: CSAGLGGTAQSYGYTF. In DNA, the CDR3 is TGCAGTGCTGGGCTAGGAGGGACGGCACAAAGTTATGGCTACACCTTC.

CDR3 residues: CASSKGQGEETQYF. CDR3 in DNA: TGTGCCAGCAGCAAGGGACAGGGGGAGGAGACCCAGTACTTC. The gene calls are TRBV7-9 and TRBJ2-5, with 11 nucleotides matching TRBD1. J was trimmed by 5 bases and V by 5 bases; bases with no gene match: 4. The germline gives CDR1 SEHNR, CDR2 FQNEAQ (reference sequence). This CDR3 has 14 residues.

This clonotype was counted a few times. This sequence joins TRBV10-3 and TRBJ1-2, with a tentative D call TRBD1 (6 bases). CDR3 length: 13 amino acids. Germline V gene data show CDR1 as ENHRY and CDR2 as SYGVKD. V was cut by 8 bases and J by 1 base, with 11 bases left in between. The CDR3 reads CAIQTGNNYGYTF. CDR3 nucleotide sequence: TGTGCCATCCAGACAGGAAATAACTATGGCTACACCTTC.

CDR3 residues: CASNGGGSDGYTF. CDR3 sequence (DNA): TGTGCCAGTAACGGAGGGGGATCGGATGGCTACACCTTC. The chain combines TRBV19 with TRBJ1-2, with D perhaps matching TRBD1 (6 bases). The CDR3 is 13 residues long. CDR1 is LNHDA and CDR2 is SQIVND in the germline V gene (reference sequence). V lost 7 bases and J lost 6, with 15 bases in between.

This clonotype was found a few times. The V call is TRBV21-1, the J call TRBJ2-2; TRBD1 was called by the table and not checked on the DNA. TRBV21-1 is a pseudogene locus. This CDR3 is 17 amino acids long. This CDR3 reads CASSKGGGQKNTGELFF. In nucleotides, the CDR3 is TGTGCCAGCAGCAAAGGTGGGGGACAGAAGAACACCGGGGAGCTGTTTTTT.